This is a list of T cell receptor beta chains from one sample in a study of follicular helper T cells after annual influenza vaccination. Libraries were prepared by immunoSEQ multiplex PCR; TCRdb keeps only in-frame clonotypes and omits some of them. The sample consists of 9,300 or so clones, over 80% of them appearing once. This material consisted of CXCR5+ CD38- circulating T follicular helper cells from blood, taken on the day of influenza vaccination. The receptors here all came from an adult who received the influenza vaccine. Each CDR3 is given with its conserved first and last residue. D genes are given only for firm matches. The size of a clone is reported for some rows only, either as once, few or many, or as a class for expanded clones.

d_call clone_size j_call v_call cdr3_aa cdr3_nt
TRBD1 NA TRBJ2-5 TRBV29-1 CSVATGQGEETQYF TGCAGCGTGGCTACTGGACAGGGAGAAGAGACCCAGTACTTC
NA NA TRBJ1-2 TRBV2 CASSETRTYGYTF TGTGCCAGCAGTGAAACAAGGACTTATGGCTACACCTTC
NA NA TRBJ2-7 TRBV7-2 CASSLTWEQYF TGTGCCAGCAGCTTAACGTGGGAGCAGTACTTC
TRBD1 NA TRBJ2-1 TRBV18 CASSPQTGYSYNEQFF TGTGCCAGCTCACCGCAGACAGGGTACTCCTACAATGAGCAGTTCTTC
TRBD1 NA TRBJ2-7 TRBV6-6 CASRQGTAYEQYF TGTGCCAGCAGACAAGGGACAGCCTACGAGCAGTACTTC
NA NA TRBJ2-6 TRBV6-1 CASPDSSGANVLTF TGTGCCAGCCCTGATAGCTCTGGGGCCAACGTCCTGACTTTC
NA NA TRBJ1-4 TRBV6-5 CASSYSRANEKLFF TGTGCCAGCAGTTACTCTAGAGCTAATGAAAAACTGTTTTTT
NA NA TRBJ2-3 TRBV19 CASSPGGTDTQYF TGTGCCAGTAGTCCTGGGGGCACAGATACGCAGTATTTT
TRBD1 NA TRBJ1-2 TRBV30 CAWRGQGRNGYTF TGTGCCTGGAGGGGACAGGGGAGGAATGGCTACACCTTC
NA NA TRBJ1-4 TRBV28 CASSDRATNEKLFF TGTGCCAGCAGTGACCGTGCAACTAATGAAAAACTGTTTTTT
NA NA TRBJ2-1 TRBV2 CASSAFNEQFF TGTGCCAGCAGTGCTTTCAATGAGCAGTTCTTC
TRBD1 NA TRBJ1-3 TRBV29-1 CSVAGQGGTIYF TGCAGCGTGGCCGGACAGGGTGGCACCATATATTTT
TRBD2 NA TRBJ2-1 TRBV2 CASSEGGLAGANEQFF TGTGCCAGCAGTGAAGGGGGACTAGCGGGAGCCAATGAGCAGTTCTTC
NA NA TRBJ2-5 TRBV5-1 CASSLYGTPETQYF TGCGCCAGCAGCTTGTATGGGACGCCAGAGACCCAGTACTTC
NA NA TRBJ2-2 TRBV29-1 CSVGQTNTGELFF TGCAGCGTTGGACAGACGAACACCGGGGAGCTGTTTTTT
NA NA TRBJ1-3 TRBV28 CASRDGPGNTIYF TGTGCCAGCAGGGACGGCCCTGGAAACACCATATATTTT
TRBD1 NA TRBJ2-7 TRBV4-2 CASSQQGQGYEQYF TGTGCCAGCAGCCAACAGGGACAGGGCTACGAGCAGTACTTC
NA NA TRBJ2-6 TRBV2 CASLVSVGANVLTF TGTGCCAGTCTCGTAAGCGTTGGGGCCAACGTCCTGACTTTC
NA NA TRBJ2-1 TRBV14 CASSQTGPTLYNEQFF TGTGCCAGCAGCCAAACGGGACCGACACTCTACAATGAGCAGTTCTTC
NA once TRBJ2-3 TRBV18 CASSPGFSTDTQYF TGTGCCAGCTCACCAGGGTTCAGCACAGATACGCAGTATTTT
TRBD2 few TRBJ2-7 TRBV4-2 CASSQGVGTSESYEQYF TGTGCCAGCAGCCAAGGAGTCGGGACTAGCGAATCCTACGAGCAGTACTTC
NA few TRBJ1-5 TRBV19 CASSPPGHKGSNQPQHF TGTGCCAGTAGCCCGCCGGGACACAAAGGGAGCAATCAGCCCCAGCATTTT
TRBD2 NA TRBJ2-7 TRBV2 CASRIVTSGSYEQYF TGTGCCAGCAGAATCGTGACTAGCGGGAGCTACGAGCAGTACTTC
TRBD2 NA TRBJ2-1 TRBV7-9 CASSLMTGRGINEQFF TGTGCCAGCAGCTTAATGACCGGGAGGGGAATAAATGAGCAGTTCTTC
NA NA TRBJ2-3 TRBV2 CASRASEDTQYF TGTGCCAGCAGGGCCTCGGAGGATACGCAGTATTTT
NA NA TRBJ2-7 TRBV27 CASSLRPGNSYEQYF TGTGCCAGCAGTTTAAGGCCAGGGAACTCCTACGAGCAGTACTTC
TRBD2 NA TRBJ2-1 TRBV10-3 CAISTDMGEGGGMRYNEQFF TGTGCCATCAGCACTGATATGGGGGAGGGCGGCGGGATGCGCTACAATGAGCAGTTCTTC